In its sample, the clone carrying this T cell receptor beta chain was seen many times. The sample comes from a study of regulatory T cells in long-lasting Graves disease. CDR3-region Arm-PCR and iRepertoire HTBI primers produced the TCR beta libraries. TCRdb ran MiXCR on the multiplex PCR reads and lists one entry per CDR3 protein. The sample carries roughly 470,000 distinct CDR3 sequences, less than 25% recorded once. Specified time point: persistent/refractory GD, antithyroid drugs over 5 years with positive TRAb. RNA isolated from PBMCs was used to make the TCR library. This clonotype originated in a female donor with Graves disease. The starting material was peripheral blood mononuclear cells (PBMCs), obtained when the disease was refractory, from a patient treated with antithyroid drugs.

The CDR3 sequence: CASSTRLAGSNEQYF. The DNA of the CDR3 is TGTGCCAGCAGCACGCGACTAGCGGGAAGCAACGAGCAGTACTTC. The chain joins TRBV11-1 to TRBJ2-7; TRBD2 agrees at 11 bases. Per germline, CDR1 SGHAT and CDR2 FQDESV (reference sequence). V lost 5 bases to trimming and J lost 5 bases; unmatched junction nucleotides: 8. CDR3 length: 15 residues.